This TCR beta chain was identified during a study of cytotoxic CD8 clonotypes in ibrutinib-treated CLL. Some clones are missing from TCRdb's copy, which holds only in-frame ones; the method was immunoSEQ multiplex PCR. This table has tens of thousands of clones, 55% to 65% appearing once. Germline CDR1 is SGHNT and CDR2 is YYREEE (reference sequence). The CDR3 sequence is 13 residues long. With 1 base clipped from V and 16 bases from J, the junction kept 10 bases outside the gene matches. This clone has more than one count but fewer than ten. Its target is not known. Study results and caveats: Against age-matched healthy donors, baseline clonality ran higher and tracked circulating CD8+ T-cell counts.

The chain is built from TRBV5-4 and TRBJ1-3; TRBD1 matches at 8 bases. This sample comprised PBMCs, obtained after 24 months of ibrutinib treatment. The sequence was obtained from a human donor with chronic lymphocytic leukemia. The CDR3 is CASSLWGTGFGYF. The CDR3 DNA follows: TGTGCCAGCAGCTTGTGGGGGACAGGTTTTGGGTATTTT.